These 4 T cell receptor beta chains were sequenced from one sample in a study of human T cells and chemical hapten exposure. Documented time point: pre-sensitization, week 0. The treatment here: therapeutic diphenylcyclopropenone sensitization with weekly scalp DPC. TCRdb reanalysed the RACE reads using MiXCR and keeps one entry per CDR3 protein. This sample has 180,000 or so distinct CDR3 sequences, with roughly 30% found just once. This sample comprised whole blood, obtained in connection with sensitization to the hapten diphenylcyclopropenone (DPC). The receptor source for this set is a woman aged 25 to 45 with alopecia areata. Some clones in this sample may be carry-over from other donors' samples.

This clonotype has only a few counts. The chain links TRBV19 to TRBJ2-2; D is possibly TRBD1 or TRBD2 (5 bases each). The CDR3 is made up of 15 amino acids. Germline CDR1 LNHDA, CDR2 SQIVND (reference sequence). The germline V and J ends were trimmed by 3 bases and 5 bases, with 13 bases remaining between them. In DNA, the CDR3 is TGTGCCAGTAGTATCGGGACGGTCCGGACCGGGGAGCTGTTTTTT. Translating it yields CASSIGTVRTGELFF. Filled out from reference TRBV19 and TRBJ2-2, the complete variable domain reads DGGITQSPKYLFRKEGQNVTLSCEQNLNHDAMYWYRQDPGQGLRLIYYSQIVNDFQKGDIAEGYSVSREKKESFPLTVTSAQKNPTAFYLCASSIGTVRTGELFFGEGSRLTVL.

J is TRBJ2-3 and V is TRBV28; TRBD2 agrees at 7 bases. The CDR3 is made up of 16 amino acids. CDR1 is MDHEN, CDR2 SYDVKM, per germline. With V trimmed by 4 bases and J by 5 bases, 12 bases remained unmatched. In DNA form, the CDR3 reads TGTGCCAGCAGTTCATCTGAGAGGCTAGCGGTAGATACGCAGTATTTT. It codes for CASSSSERLAVDTQYF.

This clonotype came up a few times. This rearrangement joins TRBV12-3 or TRBV12-4 to TRBJ1-5; D may be TRBD1 (5 bases). CDR3 length: 17 residues. Deletions cut 5 bases from V and 0 bases from J, with 17 bases between. For the CDR3, the DNA is TGTGCCAGCAGTCGCTTAATTGGGACGGATAGCAATCAGCCCCAGCATTTT. Translated, it gives CASSRLIGTDSNQPQHF.

The V call is TRBV5-6, the J call TRBJ1-1; 10 bases map to TRBD1. Germline V gene data show CDR1 as SGHDT and CDR2 as YYEEEE. The CDR3 covers 16 residues. The junction had 12 bases not matched to a gene; V was cut back by 4 bases and J by 6 bases. The CDR3 coding sequence is TGTGCCAGCAGCGGAGGGACAGGGGAATTGAGGCCTGAAGCTTTCTTT. Amino acids: CASSGGTGELRPEAFF.